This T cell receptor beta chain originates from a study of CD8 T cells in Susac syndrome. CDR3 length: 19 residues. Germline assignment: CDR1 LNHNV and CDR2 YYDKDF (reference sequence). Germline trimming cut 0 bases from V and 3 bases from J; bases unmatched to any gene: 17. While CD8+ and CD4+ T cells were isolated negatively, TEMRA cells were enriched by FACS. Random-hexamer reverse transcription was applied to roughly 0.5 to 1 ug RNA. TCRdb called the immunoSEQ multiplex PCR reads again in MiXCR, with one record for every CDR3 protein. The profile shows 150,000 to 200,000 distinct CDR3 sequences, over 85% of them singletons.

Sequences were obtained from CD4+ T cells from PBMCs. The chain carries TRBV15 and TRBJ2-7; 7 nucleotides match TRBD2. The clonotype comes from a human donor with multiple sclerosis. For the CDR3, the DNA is TGTGCCACCAGCAGAGACCGCCGTTTTGGAAGCGGGGCAGTCTACGAGCAGTACTTC. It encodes CATSRDRRFGSGAVYEQYF.